The 8 T cell receptor beta chains given below trace back to one sample, sequenced in a study of regulatory T cells in long-lasting Graves disease. Investigators prepared the TCR beta libraries by applying iRepertoire HTBI primers and Arm-PCR of CDR3 regions. Via MiXCR, TCRdb re-called the multiplex PCR reads, giving one row per CDR3 protein. Among 350,000 to 400,000 distinct CDR3 sequences listed, roughly 17% were seen once. Stated time point: newly diagnosed GD, antithyroid drugs for less than 3 months. With RNA extracted from PBMCs as input, the TCR library was made. The sample also formed part of further work on T cells in Graves' hyperthyroidism and ophthalmopathy.

The input for sequencing was peripheral blood mononuclear cells (PBMCs), taken at new diagnosis, from a patient treated with antithyroid drugs. Every receptor here comes from a woman under 30 with Graves disease.

Turning to this clonotype: A read error is possible here, since a much larger clone lies one base away. V usage is TRBV6-4 and J usage is TRBJ1-1, with a weak D call TRBD1 (5 bases). CDR3 size: 17 residues. Germline V CDR1 and CDR2: MRHNA, SNTAGT. Here the CDR3 reads CASSYSSGGGLNTEAFF. The CDR3 region has the DNA TGTGCCAGCAGTTACTCGTCGGGGGGGGGACTGAACACTGAAGCTTTCTTT.

This clonotype came up a few times. The chain recombines TRBV18 with TRBJ2-3; TRBD1 matches at 9 bases. V lost 0 bases to trimming and J lost 0 bases; unmatched junction nucleotides: 7. The CDR3 contains 18 residues. The germline gives CDR1 KGHSH, CDR2 LQKENI. This CDR3 reads CASSPPRGQGGSTDTQYF. The CDR3 DNA sequence: TGTGCCAGCTCACCACCGAGGGGACAGGGAGGGAGCACAGATACGCAGTATTTT.

The chain recombines TRBV2 with TRBJ2-3; maybe TRBD1 (6 bases). V dropped 6 bases and J dropped 6 bases, with 10 bases sitting between them. CDR3 length equals 12 residues. The germline V gene encodes CDR1 SNHLY and CDR2 FYNNEI. The CDR3 is CASRQGQDTQYF. CDR3 bases: TGTGCCAGCAGACAAGGACAGGATACGCAGTATTTT. Supplemented by reference TRBV2 and TRBJ2-3, the full variable domain reads EPEVTQTPSHQVTQMGQEVILRCVPISNHLYFYWYRQILGQKVEFLVSFYNNEISEKSEIFDDQFSVERPDGSNFTLKIRSTKLEDSAMYFCASRQGQDTQYFGPGTRLTVL.

This chain links TRBV2 with TRBJ1-1; no clear D gene. Germline CDR1 reads SNHLY; CDR2 reads FYNNEI. CDR3 length: 13 residues. Trimming cost V 5 bases and J 0 bases, with 7 bases left between them. CDR3 nucleotide sequence: TGTGCCAGCAGTTTGTCCGTGAACACTGAAGCTTTCTTT. Protein: CASSLSVNTEAFF.

A single count supports this clonotype. The chain is built from TRBV7-2 and TRBJ1-1, with 9 bases fitting TRBD1. The CDR3 extends over 13 amino acids. V was pared by 7 bases and J by 5 bases, with 5 bases of the junction left unmatched. Germline V CDR1 and CDR2: SGHTA, FQGNSA. The CDR3 reads CASKGTGRTEAFF. In DNA form, the CDR3 reads TGTGCCAGCAAAGGGACAGGGAGGACTGAAGCTTTCTTT.

This clonotype has ten or more counts. The chain uses TRBV12-3 or TRBV12-4 and TRBJ1-1; D is uncertain. CDR3 length equals 14 residues. Trimming shortened V by 3 bases and J by 1 base, and 9 bases separated the two germline ends. The CDR3 protein is CASSFGARNTEAFF. CDR3 in DNA: TGTGCCAGCAGTTTCGGAGCCAGGAACACTGAAGCTTTCTTT.

In its sample, this clonotype was seen many times. The chain links TRBV2 to TRBJ1-1; a possible D gene is TRBD1 (5 bases). Germline loops: CDR1 SNHLY, CDR2 FYNNEI. CDR3 length equals 15 residues. V dropped 6 bases and J dropped 3 bases, with 17 bases sitting between them. DNA for the CDR3: TGTGCCAGCAGGCCAGGGCCGGCGGTGCACACTGAAGCTTTCTTT. Its translation is CASRPGPAVHTEAFF.

This clonotype came up a few times. The chain is built from TRBV5-1 and TRBJ1-1; 10 nucleotides line up with TRBD1. This CDR3 is built from 18 residues. Germline assignment: CDR1 SGHRS and CDR2 YFSETQ. Trimming at V came to 6 bases and at J to 3 bases, leaving 17 bases not matched to a gene. The CDR3 loop is CASMIWGQGTPGDTEAFF. The CDR3 DNA reads TGCGCCAGCATGATCTGGGGACAGGGGACGCCTGGGGACACTGAAGCTTTCTTT.